This T cell receptor (beta chain) was captured in a study of beta chain features in type 1 diabetes (dated by TCRdb to the late 2010s). Some background on the complete study: No differences in mean age, gender distribution, total cell number or subset yield were found between patients and healthy donors. A total of some 100,000,000 sorted cells were examined across all samples, and a strong correlation was observed between cell number per subset and RNA yield. The study compared TCRB repertoires of sorted circulating CD4+ T cell subsets between recently diagnosed type 1 diabetes patients and matched healthy donors. Whereas all 30 or so donors provided naive and central memory subsets, regulatory and stem cell-like memory subsets were isolated from just 8 patients and about 8 healthy donors. Study-level results and caveats: Sequencing cDNA rather than genomic DNA could over-represent highly expressing activated cells, although activation and CD3 levels did not differ between groups. Shorter templates might be favored by PCR, yet because patient and control samples were amplified and corrected together, any such skew would affect both groups equally. HLA sub-analyses involved small numbers of individuals, so any influence of HLA type on TCRB rearrangement remained unresolved. Naive, central memory and regulatory TCRB repertoires appeared more similar among patients than among healthy donors. Type 1 diabetes patients showed a moderate but significant shortening of TCRB CDR3 length in all four CD4+ subsets. At VDJ recombination sites, patients with type 1 diabetes made fewer insertions and deleted more nucleotides, a pattern implying thymic rearrangement abnormalities.

The High Capacity cDNA Reverse Transcription Kit was used to reverse transcribe all of the isolated RNA, meaning that expressed TCRB transcripts were what got sequenced. Deep immunoSEQ sequencing was performed on naive, central memory and regulatory T cell samples, with an average of roughly 3.6 million total reads per sample. After sorted cells were lysed in RLT buffer, RNA was extracted with DNase-treated RNeasy Micro or Mini kits, with the choice depending on cell number. Each cell subset was processed on its own to prevent cross-contamination, while patient and healthy donor samples were processed together. The immunoSEQ multiplex PCR was used to amplify TCRB sequences from cDNA, yielding 87-bp fragments that span the CDR3 region. Sequencing of the amplicons was performed on the Illumina HiSeq platform. The study's processing was this. PCR bias was corrected computationally using synthetic template baselines, and reads within Hamming distance 2 were collapsed, with unmergeable singletons discarded. By aligning reads against IMGT, V, D and J genes, CDR3 length, and insertions or deletions at six rearrangement sites were assigned. Within each subset, clonotype counts were normalized to sorted cell number, after which true diversity and Gini coefficients were computed with the tcR R package. The overlap coefficient, calculated on TCRB nucleotide sequences, was used to quantify repertoire sharing. As a proxy for the pre-selection repertoire, out-of-frame TCRB sequences from naive cells were analyzed. In its TCRdb copy, this immuneACCESS table keeps in-frame sequences only and misses some clones. Where compared with another copy, unresolved V genes explain less than half of these, and the others have no known cause. That table supplies the V and J calls and clone size; D and trimming were determined from the DNA. The sample profile shows a few hundred thousand clones; roughly an eighth of them were found once. Clones ranked in the top ten supply less than 0.02% of the sample.

The sample holds a few counts of this clone. The specificity of this receptor is unknown. Base-call qualities are not available, and no considerably larger clone is one nucleotide away. From each donor, a single peripheral blood sample of approximately 0.11 L on average was drawn into heparinised tubes. A BD FACSAria II and a panel including CD45RO, CCR7, CD25, CD127, CD95 and CD27 were used to sort naive, central memory, regulatory and stem cell-like memory CD4+ T cells. All sorted populations exceeded 95% purity. PBMCs were separated immediately by Lymphoprep density gradient centrifugation and were stained directly, without being cultured. So that batch effects would be minimized, each experiment stained and sorted samples in pairs, pairing one healthy donor with one patient. For this chain, trimming is 4 bases at the V end and 6 bases at the J end, and the number of junction bases without a gene match is 9. CDR1 is given as MDHEN and CDR2 as SYDVKM, both from the germline V gene. The cysteine opens and the phenylalanine closes a CDR3 of 15 amino acids. Of the read, only the CDR3 DNA is kept; its 45 bases are in frame from base 1.

Material: naive CD4+ T cells from blood. The cell subset or site label, read with the paper, signifies: true naive CD4+ T cells. The V gene is TRBV28 and the J gene is TRBJ2-4; 7 bases in the middle match TRBD1. The TCR originated in a man under 40 with type 1 diabetes. The base sequence is TGTGCCAGCAGTTCCGGACAGGACGTGCTAAACATTCAGTACTTC. Translation gives CASSSGQDVLNIQYF.